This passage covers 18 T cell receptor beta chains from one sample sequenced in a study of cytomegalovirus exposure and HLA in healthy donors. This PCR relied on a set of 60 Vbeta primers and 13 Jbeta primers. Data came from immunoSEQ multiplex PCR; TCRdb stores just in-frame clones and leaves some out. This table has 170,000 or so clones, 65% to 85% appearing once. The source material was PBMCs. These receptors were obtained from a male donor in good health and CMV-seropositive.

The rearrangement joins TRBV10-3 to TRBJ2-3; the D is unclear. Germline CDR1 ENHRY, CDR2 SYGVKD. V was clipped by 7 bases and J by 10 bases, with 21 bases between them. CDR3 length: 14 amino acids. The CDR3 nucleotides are TGTGCCATCAATGATCGCCTAGGAGAATATGCGCAGTATTTT. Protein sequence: CAINDRLGEYAQYF.

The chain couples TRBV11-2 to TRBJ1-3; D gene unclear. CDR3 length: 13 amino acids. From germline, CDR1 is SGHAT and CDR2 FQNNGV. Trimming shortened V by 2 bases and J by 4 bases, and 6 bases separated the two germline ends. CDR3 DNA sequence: TGTGCCAGCAGCTTACAGGAAGGAAACACCATATATTTT. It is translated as CASSLQEGNTIYF.

The CDR3 DNA reads as TGCGCCAGCAGCGCCGGGACAGGTGATTCCTACGAGCAGTACTTC. Translating it yields CASSAGTGDSYEQYF. This chain connects TRBV5-1 to TRBJ2-7; 8 nucleotides match TRBD1. V dropped 4 bases and J dropped 1; count of bases not matched to a gene: 7. The CDR3 sequence is 15 residues long. Looked up from germline, CDR1 is SGHRS and CDR2 is YFSETQ.

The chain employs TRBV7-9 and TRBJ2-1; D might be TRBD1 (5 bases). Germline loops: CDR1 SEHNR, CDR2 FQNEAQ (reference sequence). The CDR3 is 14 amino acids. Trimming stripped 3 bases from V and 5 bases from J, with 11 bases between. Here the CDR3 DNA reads TGTGCCAGCAGCTTCCAAGGGGCCAACAATGAGCAGTTCTTC. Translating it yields CASSFQGANNEQFF. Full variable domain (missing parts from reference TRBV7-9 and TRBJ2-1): DTGVSQNPRHKITKRGQNVTFRCDPISEHNRLYWYRQTLGQGPEFLTYFQNEAQLEKSRLLSDRFSAERPKGSFSTLEIQRTEQGDSAMYLCASSFQGANNEQFFGPGTRLTVL.

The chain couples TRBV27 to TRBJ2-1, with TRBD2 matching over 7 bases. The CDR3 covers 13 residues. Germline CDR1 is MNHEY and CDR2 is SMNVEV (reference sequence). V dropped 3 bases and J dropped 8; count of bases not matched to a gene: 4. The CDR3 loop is CASSLGGSYEQFF. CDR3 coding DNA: TGTGCCAGCAGTTTGGGAGGGAGCTATGAGCAGTTCTTC.

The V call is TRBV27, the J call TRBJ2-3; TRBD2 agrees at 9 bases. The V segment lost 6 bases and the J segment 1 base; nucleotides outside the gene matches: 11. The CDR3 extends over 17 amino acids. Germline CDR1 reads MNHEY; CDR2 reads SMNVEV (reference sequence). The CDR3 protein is CASSTPGTSRRTDTQYF. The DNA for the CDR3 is TGTGCCAGCAGCACCCCCGGGACTAGCCGCCGCACAGATACGCAGTATTTT.

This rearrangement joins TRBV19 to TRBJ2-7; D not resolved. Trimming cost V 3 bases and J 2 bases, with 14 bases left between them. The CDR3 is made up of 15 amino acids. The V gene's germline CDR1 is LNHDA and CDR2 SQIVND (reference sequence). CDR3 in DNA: TGTGCCAGTAGTATGCCGCGATCGGAGACCTACGAGCAGTACTTC. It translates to CASSMPRSETYEQYF.

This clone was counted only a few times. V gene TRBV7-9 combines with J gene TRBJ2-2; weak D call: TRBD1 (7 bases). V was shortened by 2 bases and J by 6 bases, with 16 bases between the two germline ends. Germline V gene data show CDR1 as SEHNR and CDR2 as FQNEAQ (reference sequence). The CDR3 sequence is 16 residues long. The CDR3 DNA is TGTGCCAGCAGCTTAATTGGAGGGGGCGCGCCCGGGGAGCTGTTTTTT. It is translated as CASSLIGGGAPGELFF.

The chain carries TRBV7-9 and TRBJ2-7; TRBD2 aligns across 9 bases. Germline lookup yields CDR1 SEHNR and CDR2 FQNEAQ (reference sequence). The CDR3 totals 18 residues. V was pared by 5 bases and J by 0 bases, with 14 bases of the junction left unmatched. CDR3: CASSPKNRLAGPSYEQYF. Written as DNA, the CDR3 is TGTGCCAGCAGCCCCAAGAACAGGCTAGCGGGGCCCTCCTACGAGCAGTACTTC.

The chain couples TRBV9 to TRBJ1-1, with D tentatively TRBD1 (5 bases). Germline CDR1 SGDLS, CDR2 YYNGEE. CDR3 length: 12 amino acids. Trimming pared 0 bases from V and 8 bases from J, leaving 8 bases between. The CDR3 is CASSVGQSEAFF. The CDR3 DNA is TGTGCCAGCAGCGTAGGACAGTCGGAAGCTTTCTTT.

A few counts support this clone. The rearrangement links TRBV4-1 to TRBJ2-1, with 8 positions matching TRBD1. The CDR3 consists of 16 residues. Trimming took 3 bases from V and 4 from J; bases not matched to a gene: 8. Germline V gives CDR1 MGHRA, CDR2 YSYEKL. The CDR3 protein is CASSQHMDREYNEQFF. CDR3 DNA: TGCGCCAGCAGCCAGCATATGGACAGGGAGTACAATGAGCAGTTCTTC.

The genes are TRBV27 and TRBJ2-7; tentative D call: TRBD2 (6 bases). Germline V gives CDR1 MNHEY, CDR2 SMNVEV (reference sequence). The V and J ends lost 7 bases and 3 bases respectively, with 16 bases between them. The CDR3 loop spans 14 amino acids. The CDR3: CASKVAGSGYEQYF. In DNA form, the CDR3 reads TGTGCCAGCAAGGTGGCGGGAAGCGGCTACGAGCAGTACTTC.

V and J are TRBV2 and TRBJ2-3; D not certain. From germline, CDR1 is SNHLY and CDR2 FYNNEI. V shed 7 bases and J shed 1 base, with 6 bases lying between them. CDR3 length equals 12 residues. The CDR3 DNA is TGTGCCAGCATGGGCCGCACAGATACGCAGTATTTT. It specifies CASMGRTDTQYF.

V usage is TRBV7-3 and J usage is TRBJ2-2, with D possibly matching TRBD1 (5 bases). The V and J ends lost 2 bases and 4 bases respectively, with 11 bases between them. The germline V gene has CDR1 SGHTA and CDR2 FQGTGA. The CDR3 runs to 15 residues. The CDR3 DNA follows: TGTGCCAGCAGCTTAGTTCAGGGTGGCACCGGGGAGCTGTTTTTT. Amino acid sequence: CASSLVQGGTGELFF.

CDR3 sequence (DNA): TGCGCCAGCAGCCCACCCTCTCCAGGGGGTGAACCTAATGAAAAACTGTTTTTT. Translated, it gives CASSPPSPGGEPNEKLFF. The rearrangement links TRBV4-1 to TRBJ1-4, with 7 bases that match TRBD1. Germline V lookup: CDR1 MGHRA, CDR2 YSYEKL. V lost 4 bases, J lost 3 bases, and 14 bases stayed unmatched. This CDR3 is built from 18 residues.

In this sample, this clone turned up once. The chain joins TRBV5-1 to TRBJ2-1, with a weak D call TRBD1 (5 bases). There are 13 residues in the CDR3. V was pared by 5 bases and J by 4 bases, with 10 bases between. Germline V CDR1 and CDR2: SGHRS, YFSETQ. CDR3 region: CASSNDSYNEQFF. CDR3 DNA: TGCGCCAGCAGTAATGACAGTTACAATGAGCAGTTCTTC.

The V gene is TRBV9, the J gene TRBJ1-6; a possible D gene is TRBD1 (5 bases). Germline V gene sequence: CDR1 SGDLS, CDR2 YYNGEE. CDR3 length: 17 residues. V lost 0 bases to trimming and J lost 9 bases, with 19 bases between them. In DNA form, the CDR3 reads TGTGCCAGCAGCGTAGGGGGGGTCGCTGGTCTGGGTTCACCCCTCCACTTT. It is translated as CASSVGGVAGLGSPLHF.

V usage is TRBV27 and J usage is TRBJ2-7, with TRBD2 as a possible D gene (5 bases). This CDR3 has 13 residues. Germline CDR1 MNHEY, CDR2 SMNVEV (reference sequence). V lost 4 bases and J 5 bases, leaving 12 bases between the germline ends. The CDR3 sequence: CASSYASWHEQYF. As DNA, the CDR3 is TGTGCCAGCAGTTATGCTAGCTGGCACGAGCAGTACTTC.